This T cell receptor beta chain was captured by sequencing in a study of blood T cells in healthy people across ages. This CDR3 comprises 15 residues. Trimming took off 0 bases at V and 2 bases at J, with 7 bases between the two ends. The germline gives CDR1 SEHNR, CDR2 FQNEAQ (reference sequence). A second 7 to 11 cycle PCR used barcoded and J-beta primers. A template-switch adaptor with 12 random nucleotides tagged each cDNA molecule. TCRdb called the 5' RACE reads again in MiXCR, with one record for every CDR3 protein. This sample has about 680,000 distinct CDR3 sequences, with around half found just once. A few counts support this clonotype.

Sequenced material: blood. The genes are TRBV7-9 and TRBJ2-2; D may correspond to TRBD1 or TRBD2 (5 bases each). The source is a woman aged 60-75 years in good health. The CDR3, as DNA: TGTGCCAGCAGCTTAGCGGGACCCAACACCGGGGAGCTGTTTTTT. As protein: CASSLAGPNTGELFF.